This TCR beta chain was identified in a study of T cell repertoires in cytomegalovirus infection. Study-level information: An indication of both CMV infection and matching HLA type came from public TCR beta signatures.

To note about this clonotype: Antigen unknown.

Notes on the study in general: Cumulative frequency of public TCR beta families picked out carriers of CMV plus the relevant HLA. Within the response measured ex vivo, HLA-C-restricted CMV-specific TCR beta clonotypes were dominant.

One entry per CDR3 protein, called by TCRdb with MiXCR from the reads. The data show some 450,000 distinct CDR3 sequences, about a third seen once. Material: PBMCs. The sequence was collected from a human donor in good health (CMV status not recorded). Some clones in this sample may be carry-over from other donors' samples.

This CDR3 is CSAPYGNQPQHF. The CDR3 DNA follows: TGCAGTGCACCGTATGGCAATCAGCCCCAGCATTTT. The J gene is TRBJ1-5, the V gene TRBV20-1; D is unclear. The germline V gene has CDR1 DFQATT and CDR2 SNEGSKA (reference sequence). CDR3 length equals 12 residues. V lost 6 bases to trimming and J lost 2 bases, with 8 bases between them.